The 20 T cell receptor beta chains below come from one sample, sequenced in a study of blood T cell repertoires in COVID-19. Assay: immunoSEQ multiplex PCR; the TCRdb copy retains only in-frame clones and omits some. The profile shows around 300,000 clones, 87% of them singletons. Sequenced: peripheral blood. The receptor set was obtained from a man over 45 with active or convalescent COVID-19.

V gene TRBV6-1 combines with J gene TRBJ1-2; TRBD1 aligns across 7 bases. The ends lost 2 bases at V and 7 bases at J; junction bases unmatched: 13. From germline, CDR1 is MNHNS and CDR2 SASEGT. The CDR3 covers 16 residues. Written as DNA, the CDR3 is TGTGCCAGCAGTGAAATCGGAATCGACAGGGTGGGTGGCTACACCTTC. It specifies CASSEIGIDRVGGYTF.

This clone has a single count. V is TRBV19 and J is TRBJ2-3; 11 nucleotides align to TRBD2. The ends lost 5 bases at V and 1 base at J; junction bases unmatched: 11. The CDR3 runs to 18 residues. Germline CDR1 and CDR2: LNHDA and SQIVND (reference sequence). The CDR3 reads CASSVIAGGPWGTDTQYF. CDR3 DNA sequence: TGTGCCAGTAGTGTTATAGCGGGAGGGCCATGGGGCACAGATACGCAGTATTTT.

This rearrangement joins TRBV2 to TRBJ2-1; TRBD2 aligns across 16 bases. Germline V gene lookup returns CDR1 SNHLY and CDR2 FYNNEI. Losses at the gene ends were 1 base for V and 12 bases for J; bases not matched to a gene: 9. The CDR3 sequence is 17 residues long. DNA for the CDR3: TGTGCCAGCAGTGAAGGGGTCGGGACTAGCGGGAGGGCCGGGCAGTTCTTC. It translates to CASSEGVGTSGRAGQFF.

This chain joins TRBV3-1 (or the pseudogene TRBV3-2) and TRBJ2-5; TRBD1 matches at 10 bases. The CDR3 contains 16 residues. The V segment lost 3 bases and the J segment 5 bases; nucleotides outside the gene matches: 9. Germline lookup yields CDR1 LGHDT and CDR2 YNNKEL (reference sequence). The DNA for the CDR3 is TGTGCCAGCAGCCACAAGGGACAGGGGTTAGGTGAGACCCAGTACTTC. Its protein is CASSHKGQGLGETQYF.

This chain joins TRBV7-6 and TRBJ1-3; D perhaps matches TRBD1 (6 bases). Germline V lookup: CDR1 SGHVS, CDR2 FNYEAQ. The CDR3 is 15 residues long. The V and J ends lost 1 base and 0 bases respectively, with 7 bases between them. The CDR3 nucleotides read TGTGCCAGCAGCTTAGAAGGGGGCTCTGGAAACACCATATATTTT. It translates to CASSLEGGSGNTIYF.

The rearrangement links TRBV6-1 to TRBJ1-1; tentatively, D is TRBD1 (6 bases). Between the trimmed V and J ends, which lost 3 bases and 4 bases, there was a span of 12 bases. This CDR3 spans 14 amino acids. The germline gives CDR1 MNHNS, CDR2 SASEGT. The CDR3 reads CASSDMDSTTEAFF. The CDR3 DNA reads as TGTGCCAGCAGTGACATGGACAGTACCACTGAAGCTTTCTTT.

The chain links TRBV5-4 to TRBJ2-7, with 9 bases lining up with TRBD1. J gave up 3 bases and V 4 bases, and 2 bases lay outside the gene matches. CDR3 length: 13 residues. CDR1 and CDR2 from the germline V gene are SGHNT and YYREEE (reference sequence). CDR3 bases: TGTGCCAGCAGCAGACAGGGGGACTACGAGCAGTACTTC. Amino acids: CASSRQGDYEQYF.

The V and J genes are TRBV5-4 and TRBJ2-7; D remains ambiguous. Trimming stripped 9 bases from V and 6 bases from J, with 19 bases between. Germline V gene data show CDR1 as SGHNT and CDR2 as YYREEE (reference sequence). The CDR3 loop spans 13 amino acids. As DNA, the CDR3 is TGTGCCATCCTTAACCGCGGCGCTGGCGAGCAGTACTTC. This sequence encodes CAILNRGAGEQYF. The full variable domain, rest sourced from reference TRBV5-4 and TRBJ2-7, is ETGVTQSPTHLIKTRGQQVTLRCSSQSGHNTVSWYQQALGQGPQFIFQYYREEENGRGNFPPRFSGLQFPNYSSELNVNALELDDSALYLCAILNRGAGEQYFGPGTRLTVT.

The chain uses TRBV7-2 and TRBJ1-6; no definite D call. V shed 1 base and J shed 9 bases, with 10 bases lying between them. The CDR3 covers 14 residues. In germline, CDR1 is SGHTA, CDR2 FQGNSA. CDR3 residues: CASSLDRVSSPLHF. The CDR3 nucleotides are TGTGCCAGCAGCTTAGACAGAGTTAGTTCACCCCTCCACTTT.

The chain recombines TRBV28 with TRBJ2-7; D is ambiguous. Trimming stripped 5 bases from V and 5 bases from J, with 16 bases between. The germline gives CDR1 MDHEN, CDR2 SYDVKM. This CDR3 spans 14 amino acids. The CDR3 here is CASSPFSDPHEQYF. The DNA for the CDR3 is TGTGCCAGCAGTCCATTCAGCGATCCCCACGAGCAGTACTTC.

The chain carries TRBV18 and TRBJ2-7; D is perhaps TRBD1 (6 bases). Trimming pared 4 bases from V and 2 bases from J, leaving 6 bases between. In germline, CDR1 is KGHSH, CDR2 LQKENI. CDR3 length: 12 amino acids. The CDR3 is CASSRTAYEQYF. The CDR3 region has the DNA TGTGCCAGCTCACGGACAGCCTACGAGCAGTACTTC.

This clone was seen once. V is TRBV19 and J is TRBJ2-3; D remains unclear. V lost 7 bases and J 6 bases, leaving 17 bases between the germline ends. The CDR3 extends over 14 amino acids. Germline V gene data show CDR1 as LNHDA and CDR2 as SQIVND (reference sequence). In DNA, the CDR3 is TGTGCCAGTAAATCTAGTCGGGTGTCGGATACGCAGTATTTT. Translation gives CASKSSRVSDTQYF.

CDR3 nucleotide sequence: TGTGCCAGCAGCTTGACGGGAGTCTACCTCTCTGGGGCCAACGTCCTGACTTTC. Encoded protein: CASSLTGVYLSGANVLTF. The chain links TRBV5-4 to TRBJ2-6; tentative D call: TRBD2 (6 bases). Germline V gene sequence: CDR1 SGHNT, CDR2 YYREEE (reference sequence). With 1 base removed from V and 0 bases from J, the gap between germline ends came to 14 bases. The CDR3 is 18 amino acids.

The CDR3 spells CASSQDFQLGEKLFF. DNA of the CDR3: TGCGCCAGCAGCCAAGATTTTCAGCTAGGTGAAAAACTGTTTTTT. The chain has TRBV4-1 and TRBJ1-4; D is unresolved. Germline V CDR1 and CDR2: MGHRA, YSYEKL. The CDR3 sequence is 15 residues long. Deletions cut 0 bases from V and 7 bases from J, with 12 bases between.

V gene TRBV24-1 combines with J gene TRBJ2-1; TRBD2 aligns across 8 bases. There are 16 residues in the CDR3. J was trimmed by 6 bases and V by 3 bases; bases with no gene match: 9. Germline V lookup: CDR1 KGHDR, CDR2 SFDVKD. DNA for the CDR3: TGTGCCACCAGTGATGTGAATAGCGGGAACGTCAATGAGCAGTTCTTC. It is translated as CATSDVNSGNVNEQFF.

The CDR3 DNA is TGCGCCAGCAGCCAAGAGACGCCAGGGAGGGGTGAAAAACTGTTTTTT. As protein: CASSQETPGRGEKLFF. The V and J genes are TRBV4-1 and TRBJ1-4; TRBD1 is a possible D gene (5 bases). The V end was cut by 0 bases, the J end by 7 bases, with 15 bases between. The germline V gene encodes CDR1 MGHRA and CDR2 YSYEKL. The CDR3 length is 16 residues.

The rearrangement links TRBV19 to TRBJ1-4, with 7 bases that match TRBD1. V gave up 10 bases and J gave up 8 bases; unmatched junction bases: 22. The CDR3 is 17 amino acids. Germline V lookup: CDR1 LNHDA, CDR2 SQIVND (reference sequence). The CDR3 protein is CATRRDSGQFVREKLFF. DNA of the CDR3: TGTGCCACCCGGAGGGACAGTGGGCAATTCGTAAGGGAAAAACTGTTTTTT.

A single count supports this clone. The rearrangement links TRBV30 to TRBJ2-3; 11 bases align to TRBD1. In germline, CDR1 is GTSNPN, CDR2 SVGIG (reference sequence). V trimming: 2 bases; J trimming: 4 bases; junction bases outside the gene matches: 5. The CDR3 is 15 amino acids. The CDR3 nucleotides are TGTGCCTGGAGTACCGGACAGGGGGCTGCAGATACGCAGTATTTT. This translates into CAWSTGQGAADTQYF.

This clone has just one count. The chain recombines TRBV7-2 with TRBJ2-2; possible D gene TRBD2, 6 bases. Per the germline V gene, CDR1 is SGHTA and CDR2 is FQGNSA. The CDR3 covers 15 residues. V lost 5 bases to trimming and J lost 5 bases, with 15 bases between them. The CDR3 bases are TGTGCCAGCAGCCTCGGGGGTCCGGGGACCGGGGAGCTGTTTTTT. This encodes CASSLGGPGTGELFF.

The V call is TRBV10-1, the J call TRBJ1-5; no firm D call. Germline CDR1 WNHNN, CDR2 SYGVQD (reference sequence). Trimming took off 3 bases at V and 9 bases at J, with 12 bases between the two ends. The CDR3 spans 13 residues. The CDR3 nucleotides are TGCGCCAGCAGTGATGCGGGTCCAACGCCCCAGCATTTT. Translation: CASSDAGPTPQHF.